Listed below are T cell receptor beta chains from one sample, sequenced in a study of blood T cell repertoires in COVID-19. Generated by immunoSEQ multiplex PCR, the TCRdb table keeps only in-frame clones and is missing some. This sample carries roughly 230,000 clones, 75% to 90% of them seen once, and the ten largest clones take approximately 5%. Sequencing was carried out using peripheral blood. The receptors come from a woman between 40 and 50 years old who had recovered from COVID-19. Both conserved end residues are part of each CDR3. The order of the fields is clone size, J gene, D gene, V gene, CDR3 protein, CDR3 DNA. A D gene is named only where the DNA matches it firmly. Clone size is given for some rows only: seen once, a few or many times, or a class if the clone is expanded.

>NA|TRBJ2-3|NA|TRBV7-2
CASSGPPLASTQYF
TGTGCCAGCAGCGGGCCCCCCTTAGCGTCTACGCAGTATTTT
>NA|TRBJ2-2|TRBD2|TRBV19
CASKTSGSGGELFF
TGTGCCAGTAAGACTAGCGGCAGTGGTGGGGAGCTGTTTTTT
>NA|TRBJ1-4|NA|TRBV5-1
CASSGESNEKLFF
TGCGCCAGCAGCGGGGAGTCCAATGAAAAACTGTTTTTT
>once|TRBJ1-1|NA|TRBV6-5
CASSYLYAENTEAFF
TGTGCCAGCAGTTACCTGTATGCAGAAAACACTGAAGCTTTCTTT
>NA|TRBJ1-2|TRBD1|TRBV28
CASRNRGLDYGYTF
TGTGCCAGCAGAAACAGGGGGCTCGACTATGGCTACACCTTC
>NA|TRBJ2-5|TRBD2|TRBV30
CAWERLAGASETQYF
TGTGCCTGGGAACGACTAGCGGGAGCGTCAGAGACCCAGTACTTC
>once|TRBJ2-7|TRBD1|TRBV11-2
CASSWTGGGEQYF
TGTGCCAGCAGCTGGACAGGGGGGGGCGAGCAGTACTTC
>NA|TRBJ1-5|NA|TRBV6-6
CASSPRGLPQHF
TGTGCCAGCAGTCCAAGGGGGTTGCCCCAGCATTTT
>once|TRBJ1-2|TRBD1|TRBV6-4
CASSGQQGAGGYTF
TGTGCCAGCAGCGGCCAACAGGGGGCTGGGGGCTACACCTTC
>NA|TRBJ1-5|NA|TRBV6-5
CASSKTLALNQPQHF
TGTGCCAGCAGTAAGACACTCGCCCTAAATCAGCCCCAGCATTTT
>NA|TRBJ2-1|TRBD1|TRBV14
CASSQGTANEQFF
TGTGCCAGCAGCCAGGGGACAGCCAATGAGCAGTTCTTC
>NA|TRBJ1-5|TRBD1|TRBV28
CASTPTGGHQPQHF
TGTGCCAGCACCCCGACAGGGGGCCATCAGCCCCAGCATTTT
>NA|TRBJ2-7|NA|TRBV6-1
CASSDSWAPYEQYF
TGTGCCAGCAGTGATTCGTGGGCACCCTACGAGCAGTACTTC
>NA|TRBJ1-4|TRBD1|TRBV9
CASSVLGGRQANEKLFF
TGTGCCAGCAGCGTACTAGGGGGCAGACAAGCTAATGAAAAACTGTTTTTT
>NA|TRBJ2-3|TRBD2|TRBV7-9
CASSPGTSGSKNTQYF
TGTGCCAGCAGCCCAGGGACTAGCGGGAGTAAGAATACGCAGTATTTT
>NA|TRBJ2-2|NA|TRBV5-6
CASRLGPSNTGELFF
TGTGCCAGCAGACTAGGTCCTTCGAACACCGGGGAGCTGTTTTTT
>NA|TRBJ1-5|TRBD1|TRBV30
CAPRQGDYSNQPQHF
TGTGCCCCAAGACAGGGGGATTATAGCAATCAGCCCCAGCATTTT
>NA|TRBJ2-7|TRBD1|TRBV7-9
CASGPGGHEQYF
TGTGCCAGCGGTCCAGGGGGCCACGAGCAGTACTTC
>NA|TRBJ2-2|NA|TRBV7-9
CASSTKGSGAGELFF
TGTGCCAGCAGCACAAAAGGATCGGGTGCCGGGGAGCTGTTTTTT
>NA|TRBJ1-2|TRBD1|TRBV27
CASSLSVLGDRGLPGYTF
TGTGCCAGCAGTTTGAGTGTTTTGGGGGACAGGGGGCTCCCTGGCTACACCTTC
>NA|TRBJ1-4|NA|TRBV5-1
CASRTGPGLREKLFF
TGCGCCAGCAGAACGGGCCCAGGGCTTCGGGAAAAACTGTTTTTT
>NA|TRBJ1-2|TRBD1|TRBV13
CASSLGSGQDYGYTF
TGTGCCAGCAGCTTAGGTTCAGGACAGGACTATGGCTACACCTTC
>NA|TRBJ2-3|NA|TRBV5-6
CASSLRQVRNTQYF
TGTGCCAGCAGCTTGAGGCAGGTGAGAAATACGCAGTATTTT
>NA|TRBJ1-1|NA|TRBV28
CASSLGRNTEAFF
TGTGCCAGCAGTTTGGGCAGAAACACTGAAGCTTTCTTT
>NA|TRBJ2-3|TRBD1|TRBV2
CASEGALDTQYF
TGTGCCAGCGAGGGGGCCCTTGATACGCAGTATTTT
>NA|TRBJ1-1|NA|TRBV28
CASSTIPMNTEAFF
TGTGCCAGCTCTACTATACCCATGAACACTGAAGCTTTCTTT
>NA|TRBJ1-5|NA|TRBV6-6
CASSFDRRSNQPQHF
TGTGCCAGCAGCTTTGACAGGCGTAGCAATCAGCCCCAGCATTTT
>NA|TRBJ2-6|NA|TRBV3-1/TRBV3-2
CASSQVGLVGANVLTF
TGTGCCAGCAGCCAAGTAGGCCTAGTGGGGGCCAACGTCCTGACTTTC
>NA|TRBJ2-1|NA|TRBV4-1
CASSQDRTSNEQFF
TGCGCCAGCAGCCAAGATAGGACTTCTAATGAGCAGTTCTTC
>NA|TRBJ2-7|NA|TRBV30
CAWSATGHEQYF
TGTGCCTGGAGCGCTACAGGGCACGAGCAGTACTTC
>NA|TRBJ2-1|TRBD2|TRBV6-1
CASSEGAGAYNEQFF
TGTGCCAGCAGTGAAGGAGCGGGGGCCTACAATGAGCAGTTCTTC
>NA|TRBJ2-1|NA|TRBV7-2
CASITRELPNNEQFF
TGTGCCAGCATCACTCGCGAACTCCCGAACAATGAGCAGTTCTTC
>NA|TRBJ2-2|TRBD2|TRBV11-2
CASSLDGLAGFGELFF
TGTGCCAGCAGCTTAGACGGACTAGCGGGGTTCGGGGAGCTGTTTTTT
>NA|TRBJ2-3|TRBD2|TRBV30
CAWSTTSGSGNTQYF
TGTGCCTGGAGCACGACTAGCGGGAGTGGGAATACGCAGTATTTT
>NA|TRBJ1-1|NA|TRBV20-1
CSASSLLNTEAFF
TGCAGTGCTAGTAGCCTATTGAACACTGAAGCTTTCTTT
>few|TRBJ1-5|NA|TRBV6-5
CASSPTIYSNQPQHF
TGTGCCAGCAGTCCCACAATTTATAGCAATCAGCCCCAGCATTTT
>NA|TRBJ1-1|TRBD1|TRBV30
CAWISDRANGAFF
TGTGCCTGGATCAGTGACAGGGCTAATGGAGCTTTCTTT
>NA|TRBJ2-3|TRBD2|TRBV10-3
CAIRTAGLTSTDTQYF
TGTGCCATCAGAACAGCGGGACTGACTAGCACAGATACGCAGTATTTT
>NA|TRBJ1-1|NA|TRBV6-5
CASSSSGTEAFF
TGTGCCAGCAGTTCGTCGGGGACTGAAGCTTTCTTT
>NA|TRBJ2-1|NA|TRBV5-1
CASSLAAASAGKGENEQFF
TGCGCCAGCAGCTTGGCCGCGGCGTCTGCAGGGAAGGGTGAGAATGAGCAGTTCTTC
>NA|TRBJ1-2|NA|TRBV15
CATSGRQHRYGYTF
TGTGCCACCAGCGGGCGCCAACACCGATATGGCTACACCTTC
>NA|TRBJ2-5|NA|TRBV30
CAWSVRRAETQYF
TGTGCCTGGAGTGTACGTCGAGCAGAGACCCAGTACTTC
>NA|TRBJ2-2|TRBD2|TRBV7-6
CASRRAGEAGELFF
TGTGCCAGCCGCCGGGCGGGAGAGGCCGGGGAGCTGTTTTTT
>NA|TRBJ1-2|NA|TRBV28
CASSPPHGTGDGYTF
TGTGCCAGCAGCCCCCCCCACGGTACGGGGGATGGCTACACCTTC
>NA|TRBJ2-1|NA|TRBV5-4
CAGGGYNEQFF
TGTGCCGGAGGAGGATACAATGAGCAGTTCTTC
>NA|TRBJ2-7|TRBD1|TRBV27
CASSLGDSYEQYF
TGTGCCAGCAGTCTGGGGGACAGCTACGAGCAGTACTTC
>NA|TRBJ2-3|TRBD1|TRBV7-3
CASSLTGGIDTQYF
TGTGCCAGCAGCTTGACAGGGGGTATAGATACGCAGTATTTT
>NA|TRBJ1-5|TRBD1|TRBV28
CASSTGQGNQPQHF
TGTGCCAGCAGTACTGGACAGGGGAATCAGCCCCAGCATTTT
>NA|TRBJ1-2|NA|TRBV30
CALEIAVANYGYTF
TGTGCCTTGGAAATAGCAGTGGCCAACTATGGCTACACCTTC
>NA|TRBJ2-1|NA|TRBV5-6
CASSWGPLVLPGEQFF
TGTGCCAGCAGCTGGGGCCCCTTGGTCTTGCCCGGTGAGCAGTTCTTC
>NA|TRBJ1-4|NA|TRBV7-2
CASSFLGASELFF
TGTGCCAGCAGCTTTCTAGGGGCGTCGGAACTGTTTTTT
>NA|TRBJ2-7|NA|TRBV2
CASSEALHGLSYEQYF
TGTGCCAGCAGTGAAGCGCTTCACGGACTCTCCTACGAGCAGTACTTC
>NA|TRBJ2-7|NA|TRBV20-1
CSASPPTYEQYF
TGCAGTGCGAGTCCCCCCACCTACGAGCAGTACTTC
>NA|TRBJ2-7|TRBD1|TRBV18
CASSTDHRGAYEQYF
TGTGCCAGCTCAACTGATCACAGGGGTGCCTACGAGCAGTACTTC